The clone carrying this T cell receptor (beta chain) was counted many times. Its antigen remains unidentified. This entry belongs to a study of post-analysis software for immune sequencing data. Study-wide background: Relapsing-remitting, secondary progressive and progressive-relapsing multiple sclerosis courses were included.

Study-wide results and caveats: There was significantly lower normalized Chao1 diversity in multiple sclerosis patients than in controls. Included in a set of about five TRBV segments more frequent in patients than controls were TRBV5-6, TRBV5-1 and TRBV20-1. By F measure, samples from a shared preparation batch strongly co-clustered.

The TCR beta cDNA libraries carried unique molecular identifiers. TCRdb itself ran the PCR reads through MiXCR, one entry per CDR3 protein. The sample consists of some 260,000 distinct CDR3 sequences, 36% of them appearing once. The CDR3 spans 13 residues. V was trimmed by 5 bases and J by 5 bases, leaving 12 bases between them. The TCR comes from a girl aged 10 to 17 with multiple sclerosis. The sequenced sample consisted of blood. V and J are TRBV12-3 or TRBV12-4 and TRBJ1-2; D is possibly TRBD1 (6 bases). In DNA, the CDR3 is TGTGCCAGCAGTGGACAGCCCTCTTATGGCTACACCTTC. Amino acids: CASSGQPSYGYTF.